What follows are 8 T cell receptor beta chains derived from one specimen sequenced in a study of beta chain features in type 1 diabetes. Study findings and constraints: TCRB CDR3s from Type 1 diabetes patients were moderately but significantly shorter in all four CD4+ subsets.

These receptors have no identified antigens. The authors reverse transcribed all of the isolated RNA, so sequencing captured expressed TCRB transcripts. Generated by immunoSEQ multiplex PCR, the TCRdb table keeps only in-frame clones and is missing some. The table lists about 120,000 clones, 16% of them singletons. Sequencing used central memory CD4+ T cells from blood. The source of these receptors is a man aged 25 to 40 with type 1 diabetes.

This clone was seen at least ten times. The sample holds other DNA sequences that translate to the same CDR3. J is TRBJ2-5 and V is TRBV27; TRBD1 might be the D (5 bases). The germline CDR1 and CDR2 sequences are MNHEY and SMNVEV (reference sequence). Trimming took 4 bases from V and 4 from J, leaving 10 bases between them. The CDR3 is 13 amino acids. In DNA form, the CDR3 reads TGTGCCAGCAGTTCCAGGGTGCGAGAGACCCAGTACTTC. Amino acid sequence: CASSSRVRETQYF.

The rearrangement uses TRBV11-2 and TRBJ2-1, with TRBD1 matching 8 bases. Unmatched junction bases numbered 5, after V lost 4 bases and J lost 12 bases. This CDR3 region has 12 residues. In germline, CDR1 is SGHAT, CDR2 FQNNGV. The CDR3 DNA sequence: TGTGCCAGCAGCTCAGGGGACAGGCCGCAGTTCTTC. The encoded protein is CASSSGDRPQFF.

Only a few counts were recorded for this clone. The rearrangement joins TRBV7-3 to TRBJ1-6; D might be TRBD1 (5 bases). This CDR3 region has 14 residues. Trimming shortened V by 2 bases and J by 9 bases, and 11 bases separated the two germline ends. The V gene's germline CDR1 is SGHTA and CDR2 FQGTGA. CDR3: CASSLFQGSSPLHF. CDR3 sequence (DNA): TGTGCCAGCAGCTTATTCCAGGGCAGTTCACCCCTCCACTTT.

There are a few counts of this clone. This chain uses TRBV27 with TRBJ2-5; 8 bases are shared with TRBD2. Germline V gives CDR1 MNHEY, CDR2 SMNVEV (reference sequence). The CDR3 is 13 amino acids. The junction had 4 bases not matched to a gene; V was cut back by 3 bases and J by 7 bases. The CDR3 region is CASSFGGARTQYF. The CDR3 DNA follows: TGTGCCAGCAGTTTCGGGGGGGCCAGGACCCAGTACTTC.

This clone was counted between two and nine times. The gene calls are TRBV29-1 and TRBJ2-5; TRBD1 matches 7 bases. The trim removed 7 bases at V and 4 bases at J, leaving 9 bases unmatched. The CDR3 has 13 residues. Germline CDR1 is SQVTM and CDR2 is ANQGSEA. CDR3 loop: CSGTGQDGETQYF. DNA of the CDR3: TGCAGCGGAACCGGACAGGACGGAGAGACCCAGTACTTC.

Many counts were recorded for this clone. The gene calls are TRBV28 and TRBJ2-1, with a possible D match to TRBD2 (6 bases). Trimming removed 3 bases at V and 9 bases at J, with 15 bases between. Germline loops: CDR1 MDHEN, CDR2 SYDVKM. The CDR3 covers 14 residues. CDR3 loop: CASSFQTSFGEQFF. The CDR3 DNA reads TGTGCCAGCAGTTTCCAGACTAGTTTCGGTGAGCAGTTCTTC.

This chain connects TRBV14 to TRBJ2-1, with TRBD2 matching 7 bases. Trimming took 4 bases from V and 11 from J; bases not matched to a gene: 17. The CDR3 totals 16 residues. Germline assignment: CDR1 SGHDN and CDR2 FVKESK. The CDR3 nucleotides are TGTGCCAGCAGCCCTCCGGACGGGGGGACTACAATGAAGCAGTTCTTC. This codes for CASSPPDGGTTMKQFF.

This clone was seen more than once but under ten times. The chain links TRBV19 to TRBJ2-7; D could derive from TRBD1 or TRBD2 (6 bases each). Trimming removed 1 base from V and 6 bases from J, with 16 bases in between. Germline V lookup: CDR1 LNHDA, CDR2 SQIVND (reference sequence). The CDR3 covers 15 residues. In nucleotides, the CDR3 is TGTGCCAGTAGTATAGGAGGAGGGGACACCTCCGAGCAGTACTTC. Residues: CASSIGGGDTSEQYF.